The 2 T cell receptor beta chains below all came from one sample that was sequenced in a study of CD8+ T cells in alopecia areata. Sequencing templates came from extracted RNA that was reverse transcribed into cDNA. This table comes from immunoSEQ multiplex PCR, and its TCRdb copy is limited to in-frame clones, with some not included. The sample contains about 160,000 clones, over 45% of which appear only once. The sample consisted of CD4+ T cells sorted from blood. The receptors were sampled from a human donor with alopecia areata.

This chain joins TRBV29-1 and TRBJ2-5; D is ambiguous. V was pared by 3 bases and J by 1 base, with 9 bases between. The CDR3 contains 13 residues. Germline values: CDR1 SQVTM, CDR2 ANQGSEA. The CDR3 DNA is TGCAGCGTTGAGGCGCAGCTCCAAGAGACCCAGTACTTC. As protein: CSVEAQLQETQYF.

About this clone: The identical CDR3 is also encoded by other nucleotide sequences in the sample. The chain is built from TRBV27 and TRBJ2-5, with TRBD1 matching over 7 bases. The trim removed 5 bases at V and 5 bases at J, leaving 2 bases unmatched. This CDR3 spans 12 amino acids. The germline V gene encodes CDR1 MNHEY and CDR2 SMNVEV (reference sequence). The CDR3 DNA sequence: TGTGCCAGCAGTAGACAGGGCGAGACCCAGTACTTC. Protein: CASSRQGETQYF.